The 32 T cell receptor beta chains in this list originate from one sample, sequenced in a study of shared clonotypes between healthy human individuals. TCRdb's copy holds only in-frame clones and misses some; the assay was immunoSEQ multiplex PCR. This sample has some 700,000 clones, with 80% to 95% found just once. The sample comprised memory CD8+ T cells from PBMCs. Subset reported: CD45RO+ cells pooled with CCR7-negative TemRA cells. Every receptor here comes from a man aged 18-30 years in good health. Some clones in this sample may be carry-over from other donors' samples.

J is TRBJ1-1 and V is TRBV5-1; 8 bases map to TRBD1. Looked up from germline, CDR1 is SGHRS and CDR2 is YFSETQ. The J segment lost 1 base and the V segment lost 1 base, leaving 3 bases of the junction unmatched. The CDR3 extends over 15 amino acids. The CDR3 DNA sequence: TGCGCCAGCAGCTTGAATCAGGGGGCGAACACTGAAGCTTTCTTT. It codes for CASSLNQGANTEAFF.

The gene calls are TRBV27 and TRBJ2-1; D remains ambiguous. Trimming left V 1 base short and J 0 bases short, with 10 bases between. This CDR3 comprises 16 residues. Germline CDR1 and CDR2: MNHEY and SMNVEV (reference sequence). This CDR3 reads CASSLWSLSSYNEQFF. CDR3 nucleotide sequence: TGTGCCAGCAGTTTATGGTCCTTAAGCTCCTACAATGAGCAGTTCTTC.

The chain combines TRBV5-1 with TRBJ2-7; TRBD2 matches at 8 bases. CDR1 and CDR2 from the germline V gene are SGHRS and YFSETQ. This CDR3 has 13 residues. V was pared by 4 bases and J by 7 bases, with 7 bases of the junction left unmatched. CDR3 in DNA: TGCGCCAGCAGCACCTCTCTAGCGGGTGAGCAGTACTTC. It codes for CASSTSLAGEQYF.

The chain has TRBV27 and TRBJ2-5, with a tentative D call TRBD2 (6 bases). V lost 3 bases and J 2 bases, leaving 16 bases between the germline ends. The germline V gene has CDR1 MNHEY and CDR2 SMNVEV (reference sequence). CDR3 size: 16 residues. The CDR3, as DNA: TGTGCCAGCAGTTTTCTTGGAGCGGGCGCTCAAGAGACCCAGTACTTC. It yields the protein CASSFLGAGAQETQYF.

The chain employs TRBV28 and TRBJ2-5; D is uncertain. The J call is in doubt because the DNA end fits TRBJ2-7 better. The CDR3 extends over 12 amino acids. Germline values: CDR1 MDHEN, CDR2 SYDVKM. CDR3 coding DNA: TGTGCCAGCAGCGGTCCCGCCTACGAGCAGTACTTC. It yields the protein CASSGPAYEQYF.

This sequence joins TRBV29-1 and TRBJ2-7; D might be TRBD1 or TRBD2, each matching 5 bases. The CDR3 has 18 residues. Germline CDR1 is SQVTM and CDR2 is ANQGSEA. V was shortened by 1 base and J by 0 bases, with 22 bases between the two germline ends. CDR3 coding DNA: TGCAGCGTTGAAGGATGGGGTACAGGTGGGGGTTTCTCCTACGAGCAGTACTTC. Amino acids: CSVEGWGTGGGFSYEQYF.

This chain connects TRBV28 to TRBJ2-1; a weak D match, TRBD2 (5 bases). V was cut by 3 bases and J by 9 bases, with 15 bases left in between. Germline V lookup: CDR1 MDHEN, CDR2 SYDVKM. The CDR3 is 14 residues long. CDR3: CASSFLISEGEQFF. CDR3 DNA: TGTGCCAGCAGTTTCCTAATTAGCGAGGGTGAGCAGTTCTTC.

The V gene is TRBV28, the J gene TRBJ2-7; D unresolved. This CDR3 contains 15 residues. Germline V gives CDR1 MDHEN, CDR2 SYDVKM. V lost 5 bases to trimming and J lost 2 bases, with 16 bases between them. CDR3 amino acids: CASSPRAGGPYEQYF. The CDR3 DNA follows: TGTGCCAGCAGTCCCCGGGCCGGCGGCCCCTACGAGCAGTACTTC.

The chain combines TRBV7-6 with TRBJ2-2; D might be TRBD1 (6 bases). V dropped 4 bases and J dropped 0 bases, with 9 bases sitting between them. Looked up from germline, CDR1 is SGHVS and CDR2 is FNYEAQ. The CDR3 runs to 15 residues. CDR3 amino acids: CASSSRDTNTGELFF. The CDR3 DNA reads as TGTGCCAGCAGCTCCCGGGACACGAACACCGGGGAGCTGTTTTTT.

The rearrangement links TRBV29-1 to TRBJ2-1; D not resolved. The CDR3 is 15 residues long. Trimming took 7 bases from V and 0 from J, leaving 16 bases between them. Germline CDR1 SQVTM, CDR2 ANQGSEA. The CDR3 spells CSAGLRAYSYNEQFF. The DNA for the CDR3 is TGCAGCGCCGGTCTGCGCGCCTACTCCTACAATGAGCAGTTCTTC.

The chain couples TRBV2 to TRBJ1-1; 8 bases fit TRBD1. The V segment lost 6 bases and the J segment 1 base; nucleotides outside the gene matches: 7. This CDR3 is built from 15 residues. Per the germline V gene, CDR1 is SNHLY and CDR2 is FYNNEI. The CDR3 loop is CASSWTGPENTEAFF. DNA of the CDR3: TGTGCCAGCAGCTGGACAGGGCCGGAGAACACTGAAGCTTTCTTT.

This clone was counted a few times. The chain recombines TRBV14 with TRBJ1-2, with D possibly being TRBD1 (6 bases). Per germline, CDR1 SGHDN and CDR2 FVKESK. Between the trimmed V and J ends, which lost 0 bases and 8 bases, there was a span of 16 bases. The CDR3 length is 15 residues. CDR3 in DNA: TGTGCCAGCAGCCAAGATGGGAGGGGGATTAACGGCTACACCTTC. This gives the protein CASSQDGRGINGYTF.

Turning to this clone: Other DNA sequences in the same sample also yield this CDR3. V usage is TRBV9 and J usage is TRBJ2-2; tentatively, D is TRBD2 (5 bases). This CDR3 comprises 13 residues. Germline V gene sequence: CDR1 SGDLS, CDR2 YYNGEE. Trimming stripped 0 bases from V and 5 bases from J, with 5 bases between. CDR3: CASSVAGTGELFF. The DNA for the CDR3 is TGTGCCAGCAGCGTAGCGGGGACCGGGGAGCTGTTTTTT.

The table lists this clone with a few counts. V and J are TRBV9 and TRBJ2-1; 13 bases map to TRBD2. Germline lookup yields CDR1 SGDLS and CDR2 YYNGEE. CDR3 length: 14 amino acids. The ends lost 4 bases at V and 10 bases at J; junction bases unmatched: 5. CDR3 bases: TGTGCCAGCAGCCCAGGACTAGCGGGAGTCGAGCAGTTCTTC. Translation gives CASSPGLAGVEQFF.

CDR3 nucleotides: TGTGCCAGCAGCCCAGAACGGCCGGGGCAGACCCAGTACTTC. Protein product: CASSPERPGQTQYF. The chain employs TRBV27 and TRBJ2-5; TRBD1 or TRBD2 may be the D gene (5 bases each). The V gene's germline CDR1 is MNHEY and CDR2 SMNVEV (reference sequence). The CDR3 covers 14 residues. The V and J ends lost 6 bases and 6 bases respectively, with 17 bases between them.

This CDR3 reads CSVGGGDNTGELFF. CDR3 in DNA: TGCAGCGTTGGCGGGGGCGACAACACCGGGGAGCTGTTTTTT. The V gene is TRBV29-1, the J gene TRBJ2-2, with a weak D call TRBD2 (7 bases). The V end was cut by 4 bases, the J end by 2 bases, with 11 bases between. From germline, CDR1 is SQVTM and CDR2 ANQGSEA. CDR3 length: 14 residues.

The chain is built from TRBV28 and TRBJ2-7; 9 bases match TRBD1. Germline V CDR1 and CDR2: MDHEN, SYDVKM. With V trimmed by 3 bases and J by 2 bases, 5 bases remained unmatched. This CDR3 has 15 residues. This CDR3 is CASSFLQGAAYEQYF. The CDR3 bases are TGTGCCAGCAGTTTCTTACAGGGGGCGGCCTACGAGCAGTACTTC.

This chain joins TRBV27 and TRBJ2-1; D is tentatively TRBD1 or TRBD2 (6 bases each). CDR1 is MNHEY and CDR2 is SMNVEV in the germline V gene (reference sequence). This CDR3 has 15 amino acids. The germline V and J ends were trimmed by 8 bases and 2 bases, with 16 bases remaining between them. The CDR3 loop is CASGGRGETYNEQFF. Written as DNA, the CDR3 is TGTGCCAGCGGCGGAAGGGGGGAAACCTACAATGAGCAGTTCTTC.

The chain recombines TRBV27 with TRBJ2-1; 9 nucleotides line up with TRBD2. V lost 6 bases to trimming and J lost 1 base; unmatched junction nucleotides: 7. Germline CDR1 is MNHEY and CDR2 is SMNVEV (reference sequence). The CDR3 extends over 16 amino acids. CDR3 residues: CASRLLAGASYNEQFF. CDR3 bases: TGTGCCAGCAGGCTGTTAGCGGGAGCTTCCTACAATGAGCAGTTCTTC.

V usage is TRBV19 and J usage is TRBJ1-1; D is unclear. CDR1 is LNHDA and CDR2 is SQIVND in the germline V gene (reference sequence). This CDR3 comprises 13 residues. V was pared by 8 bases and J by 2 bases, with 12 bases between. The CDR3 DNA reads TGTGCCAGTTTAGACCCCCCCAACACTGAAGCTTTCTTT. Translating it yields CASLDPPNTEAFF.

The V gene is TRBV9, the J gene TRBJ1-3; 7 bases line up with TRBD1. CDR3 length: 15 amino acids. V lost 3 bases, J lost 0 bases, and 3 bases stayed unmatched. Per germline, CDR1 SGDLS and CDR2 YYNGEE. CDR3 residues: CASSANRGSGNTIYF. CDR3 bases: TGTGCCAGCAGCGCTAACAGGGGCTCTGGAAACACCATATATTTT.

In this sample, this clone turned up once. An end of the junction differs from the germline gene, which may be a read error. This rearrangement joins TRBV9 to TRBJ2-2; D is ambiguous. The germline V gene encodes CDR1 SGDLS and CDR2 YYNGEE. This CDR3 spans 13 amino acids. CDR3 sequence: CASRVALTGELFF. The CDR3 nucleotides are TGTGCCAGCAGGGTAGCCCTAACCGGGGAGCTGTTTTTT.

CDR3 in DNA: TGTGCCAGCAGCGTATCATCAGGGATTGGAATGAACACTGAAGCTTTCTTT. Protein product: CASSVSSGIGMNTEAFF. The gene calls are TRBV9 and TRBJ1-1; weak D call: TRBD1 (5 bases). Germline CDR1 reads SGDLS; CDR2 reads YYNGEE. This CDR3 is built from 17 residues. Trimming took 1 base from V and 0 from J, leaving 16 bases between them. Full variable domain (rest looked up from reference TRBV9 and TRBJ1-1): DSGVTQTPKHLITATGQRVTLRCSPRSGDLSVYWYQQSLDQGLQFLIQYYNGEERAKGNILERFSAQQFPDLHSELNLSSLELGDSALYFCASSVSSGIGMNTEAFFGQGTRLTVV.

About this clone: No DNA is shown, since the ends of the CDR3 on it are uncertain; the CDR3 is the one TCRdb lists. The chain is built from TRBV18 and TRBJ1-3; TRBD1 was called by the table and not checked on the DNA. A total of 18 residues make up the CDR3, ends included. Germline CDR1 reads KGHSH; CDR2 reads LQKENI. CDR3 sequence reads: CASSPLGTDSPSGNTIYF.

This rearrangement joins TRBV7-6 to TRBJ2-1; 11 bases map to TRBD2. Trimming at V came to 5 bases and at J to 4 bases, leaving 4 bases not matched to a gene. Germline lookup yields CDR1 SGHVS and CDR2 FNYEAQ. The CDR3 spans 15 residues. The CDR3 here is CASSPGLAAYNEQFF. In DNA, the CDR3 is TGTGCCAGCAGCCCGGGACTAGCGGCTTACAATGAGCAGTTCTTC.

This clone was seen more than once but under ten times. This chain links TRBV5-4 with TRBJ2-2; no firm D call. Trimming cost V 2 bases and J 5 bases, with 4 bases left between them. CDR1 is SGHNT, CDR2 YYREEE, per germline (reference sequence). CDR3 length: 12 residues. The chain's CDR3 is CASSLPTGELFF. CDR3 nucleotides: TGTGCCAGCAGCTTACCGACCGGGGAGCTGTTTTTT.

This clone was observed a single time. This sequence joins TRBV7-2 and TRBJ1-1; D may be TRBD1 (6 bases). CDR3 size: 14 residues. The V gene lost 3 bases and the J gene lost 4 bases, with 12 bases spanning the gap. CDR1 and CDR2 (germline): SGHTA, FQGNSA. The CDR3 region is CASSLKGGFTEAFF. The CDR3 nucleotides are TGTGCCAGCAGCTTGAAAGGGGGTTTCACTGAAGCTTTCTTT.

The rearrangement joins TRBV7-9 to TRBJ2-2, with no clear D. V shed 5 bases and J shed 2 bases, with 12 bases lying between them. The germline V gene encodes CDR1 SEHNR and CDR2 FQNEAQ (reference sequence). CDR3 length equals 15 residues. DNA of the CDR3: TGTGCCAGCAGCCCCCCGGGCATCAACACCGGGGAGCTGTTTTTT. Protein sequence: CASSPPGINTGELFF.

This chain uses TRBV6-5 with TRBJ2-2, with D perhaps matching TRBD1 (5 bases). The CDR3 is made up of 14 amino acids. Per the germline V gene, CDR1 is MNHEY and CDR2 is SVGAGI. V shed 1 base and J shed 5 bases, with 8 bases lying between them. CDR3 coding DNA: TGTGCCAGCAGTTACTTGACAGCTACCGGGGAGCTGTTTTTT. It codes for CASSYLTATGELFF.

The chain is built from TRBV27 and TRBJ1-2; D perhaps matches TRBD1 (5 bases). This CDR3 is built from 14 residues. The germline V gene encodes CDR1 MNHEY and CDR2 SMNVEV (reference sequence). The V gene lost 2 bases and the J gene lost 5 bases, with 12 bases spanning the gap. For the CDR3, the DNA is TGTGCCAGCAGTTTAACAGGCAACTCGTATGGCTACACCTTC. Its translation is CASSLTGNSYGYTF.

In nucleotides, the CDR3 is TGTGCCAGCAGCTTGGGCAGGGACGCGGGTGGCTACACCTTC. This translates into CASSLGRDAGGYTF. V gene TRBV5-5 combines with J gene TRBJ1-2; TRBD1 is a possible D gene (5 bases). Germline CDR1 SGHKS, CDR2 YYEKEE (reference sequence). This CDR3 comprises 14 residues. The V end lost 0 bases, the J end lost 7 bases, and 13 bases lay between the germline ends.

The chain has TRBV27 and TRBJ2-1; D may be TRBD2 (6 bases). CDR1 is MNHEY, CDR2 SMNVEV, per germline (reference sequence). This CDR3 contains 16 residues. Trimming took off 2 bases at V and 0 bases at J, with 11 bases between the two ends. CDR3 bases: TGTGCCAGCAGTTTAGATGGAGGGAACTCCTACAATGAGCAGTTCTTC. This translates into CASSLDGGNSYNEQFF.